What follows are 18 T cell receptor beta chains derived from one specimen sequenced in a study of CXCR3-negative and CXCR3-positive naive CD8 T cells. Libraries of TRB cDNA were made by 5' RACE and carried UMIs. TCRdb reprocessed the 5' RACE reads and reports one entry per CDR3 protein, with no DNA. Reported are approximately 52,000 distinct CDR3 sequences; the ten largest clones contain 20% to 25%. The sample comprised memory CD8+ T cells from blood. The source of these receptors is a human donor in good health. Some clones in this sample may be carry-over from other donors' samples.

The chain uses TRBV7-9 and TRBJ2-7. The CDR3 totals 13 residues. CDR1 is SEHNR and CDR2 is FQNEAQ in the germline V gene (reference sequence). CDR3 residues: CASSAVLGYEQYF. The variable domain in full, with the rest retrieved from reference TRBV7-9 and TRBJ2-7, is DTGVSQNPRHKITKRGQNVTFRCDPISEHNRLYWYRQTLGQGPEFLTYFQNEAQLEKSRLLSDRFSAERPKGSFSTLEIQRTEQGDSAMYLCASSAVLGYEQYFGPGTRLTVT.

This chain links TRBV7-8 with TRBJ2-7. Germline V gene data show CDR1 as SGHVS and CDR2 as FQNEAQ. CDR3 length: 13 residues. The CDR3 loop reads CASSLSTVREQYF.

The chain recombines TRBV29-1 with TRBJ1-1. Germline V gene sequence: CDR1 SQVTM, CDR2 ANQGSEA. CDR3 length: 12 amino acids. The CDR3 sequence is CSVARMNTEAFF. Based on the CDR3 plus reference TRBV29-1 and TRBJ1-1, the full variable domain is SAVISQKPSRDICQRGTSLTIQCQVDSQVTMMFWYRQQPGQSLTLIATANQGSEATYESGFVIDKFPISRPNLTFSTLTVSNMSPEDSSIYLCSVARMNTEAFFGQGTRLTVV.

The chain recombines TRBV13 with TRBJ2-1; TCRdb's D call, TRBD2, is unchecked because there is no DNA. The CDR3 is 18 residues long. Germline CDR1 reads PRHDT; CDR2 reads FYEKMQ (reference sequence). CDR3 region: CASSSQMGLAGGPNEQFF.

The J gene is TRBJ1-2, the V gene TRBV29-1; absent DNA, TCRdb's TRBD1 call cannot be checked. The germline gives CDR1 SQVTM, CDR2 ANQGSEA. The CDR3 has 13 residues. The CDR3 is CSVTGTENYGYTF.

The chain links TRBV20-1 to TRBJ2-1; TCRdb selects TRBD1, and the lack of DNA leaves this call unchecked. The length of the CDR3 is 13 residues. Germline CDR1 is DFQATT and CDR2 is SNEGSKA (reference sequence). CDR3 region: CSARSGQHNEQFF.

J is TRBJ2-2 and V is TRBV28; TCRdb gives TRBD2 as the D gene, but with no DNA this cannot be confirmed. The CDR3 length is 14 residues. From germline, CDR1 is MDHEN and CDR2 SYDVKM. CDR3 sequence: CASGRGGSTGELFF.

The CDR3 protein is CASSHGTNYGYTF. This rearrangement joins TRBV7-9 to TRBJ1-2; the D call from TCRdb, TRBD1, cannot be confirmed without DNA. Germline loops: CDR1 SEHNR, CDR2 FQNEAQ (reference sequence). The CDR3 is 13 amino acids.

The chain has TRBV29-1 and TRBJ2-7. The CDR3 has 14 amino acids. In germline, CDR1 is SQVTM, CDR2 ANQGSEA. The CDR3 region is CSVENSGTSYEQYF.

The V gene is TRBV20-1, the J gene TRBJ1-4. The CDR3 has 15 amino acids. The germline V gene encodes CDR1 DFQATT and CDR2 SNEGSKA (reference sequence). The CDR3 protein is CSARDLGDSGEKLFF.

The V and J genes are TRBV23-1 and TRBJ2-3; TCRdb returns TRBD2, unconfirmable since there is no DNA. TRBV23-1 carries the ORF label, with uncertain function. The CDR3 runs 19 residues. CDR3 residues: CASSQSGLAGVNGTDTQYF.

The J gene is TRBJ1-5, the V gene TRBV10-1; TCRdb selects TRBD1, and the lack of DNA leaves this call unchecked. The CDR3 is 13 amino acids. The germline V gene encodes CDR1 WNHNN and CDR2 SYGVQD (reference sequence). The CDR3 here is CASRGQGNQPQHF.

The genes are TRBV7-3 and TRBJ2-1; the D gene TCRdb calls, TRBD2, cannot be checked with no DNA. The CDR3 is 15 amino acids. The V gene's germline CDR1 is SGHTA and CDR2 FQGTGA. The CDR3: CASSLGLQRLEQQFF.

The chain combines TRBV28 with TRBJ2-2. The CDR3 covers 14 residues. CDR1 and CDR2 (germline): MDHEN, SYDVKM. CDR3 loop: CASSLSLDTGELFF.

This rearrangement joins TRBV28 to TRBJ1-2. This CDR3 region has 13 residues. Per germline, CDR1 MDHEN and CDR2 SYDVKM. CDR3 amino acids: CASSFGDEDGYTF.

The rearrangement joins TRBV7-2 to TRBJ2-5; TCRdb's D gene call, TRBD2, goes unchecked for lack of DNA. The CDR3 has 16 amino acids. Germline CDR1 reads SGHTA; CDR2 reads FQGNSA. CDR3: CASSFSRAGGGETQYF.

The chain has TRBV20-1 and TRBJ2-7; TCRdb designates TRBD1, a call that cannot be tested without DNA. This CDR3 is 12 amino acids long. Per germline, CDR1 DFQATT and CDR2 SNEGSKA (reference sequence). This CDR3 reads CSARGQFNEQYF.

The chain joins TRBV29-1 to TRBJ2-7; the TRBD1 assignment by TCRdb is unverifiable without DNA. CDR1 is SQVTM and CDR2 is ANQGSEA in the germline V gene. The CDR3 loop spans 13 amino acids. The CDR3 protein is CSARDRRSYEQYF.